The 10 T cell receptor beta chains below come from one sample, sequenced in a study of Ad26.COV2.S vaccination and SARS-CoV-2 variants. Sequencing was performed with immunoSEQ multiplex PCR; in TCRdb, only in-frame clones are kept and a portion is missing. The table has fewer than 400,000 clones, approximately 91% seen once. Sample treatment: approximately 18 received Ad26.COV2.S at low or high dose, single or two shots; roughly 5 received placebo; per-sample allocation not given. The samples were gathered on day 63 after the first injection of vaccine or placebo. Sequencing used peripheral blood, obtained in a trial of Ad26.COV2.S vaccine versus placebo. The origin of the receptors is a person between 18 and 65 years old who received the Ad26.COV2.S COVID-19 vaccine or a placebo.

The chain links TRBV5-5 to TRBJ1-5; D is possibly TRBD1 (6 bases). CDR3 length: 13 residues. The V end was cut by 2 bases, the J end by 9 bases, with 12 bases between. Looked up from germline, CDR1 is SGHKS and CDR2 is YYEKEE (reference sequence). The CDR3 loop is CASSFGGPTPQHF. DNA of the CDR3: TGTGCCAGCAGCTTTGGGGGCCCCACGCCCCAGCATTTT.

The rearrangement uses TRBV10-3 and TRBJ1-2; 8 nucleotides line up with TRBD1. This CDR3 region has 13 residues. Germline CDR1 reads ENHRY; CDR2 reads SYGVKD. V trimming: 6 bases; J trimming: 6 bases; junction bases outside the gene matches: 6. The CDR3 DNA is TGTGCCATCAGAAGACAGGGGTGGGATGGCTACACCTTC. This gives the protein CAIRRQGWDGYTF.

The chain employs TRBV7-8 and TRBJ2-7, with TRBD2 matching 7 bases. V trimming: 0 bases; J trimming: 5 bases; junction bases outside the gene matches: 16. The CDR3 consists of 18 residues. From germline, CDR1 is SGHVS and CDR2 FQNEAQ. The CDR3 region has the DNA TGTGCCAGCAGCTTAGCGCCGTGGGGCGGGAGATCAAACAACGAGCAGTACTTC. This codes for CASSLAPWGGRSNNEQYF.

The genes are TRBV6-5 and TRBJ2-4, with D possibly TRBD1 on 6 matching bases. CDR1 MNHEY and CDR2 SVGAGI come from the germline V gene. CDR3 size: 15 residues. Between the trimmed V and J ends, which lost 0 bases and 1 base, there was a span of 7 bases. In DNA, the CDR3 is TGTGCCAGCAGTTACTCCCAGGGGGCCAAAAACATTCAGTACTTC. Encoded protein: CASSYSQGAKNIQYF.

This clone was counted a few times. Additional DNA sequences in this sample encode the identical CDR3. The CDR3 region is CASSWDRAGSPLHF. Here the CDR3 DNA reads TGTGCCAGCAGCTGGGACAGGGCCGGTTCACCCCTCCACTTT. The V and J genes are TRBV7-9 and TRBJ1-6; the match to TRBD1 covers 9 bases. Per germline, CDR1 SEHNR and CDR2 FQNEAQ (reference sequence). This CDR3 is 14 amino acids long. V shed 4 bases and J 9 bases; nucleotides not matched to a gene: 4. The full variable domain, rest sourced from reference TRBV7-9 and TRBJ1-6, is DTGVSQNPRHKITKRGQNVTFRCDPISEHNRLYWYRQTLGQGPEFLTYFQNEAQLEKSRLLSDRFSAERPKGSFSTLEIQRTEQGDSAMYLCASSWDRAGSPLHFGNGTRLTVT.

Comment on this clone: This CDR3 is also generated by other DNA sequences in the sample. The J gene is TRBJ2-5, the V gene TRBV5-1; D call uncertain. This CDR3 region has 12 residues. Trimming removed 0 bases at V and 5 bases at J, with 5 bases between. Germline loops: CDR1 SGHRS, CDR2 YFSETQ. The CDR3 spells CASSLEGETQYF. CDR3 bases: TGCGCCAGCAGCTTGGAAGGCGAGACCCAGTACTTC.

The chain joins TRBV9 to TRBJ1-1; 8 positions agree with TRBD1. With 3 bases clipped from V and 0 bases from J, the junction kept 4 bases outside the gene matches. The germline CDR1 and CDR2 sequences are SGDLS and YYNGEE. The length of the CDR3 is 15 residues. The CDR3 region has the DNA TGTGCCAGCAGCGCAGGGGGCGCGATGAACACTGAAGCTTTCTTT. Translated, it gives CASSAGGAMNTEAFF.

The CDR3 loop reads CASGRLAVYNEQFF. In DNA, the CDR3 is TGCGCCAGCGGGCGTCTAGCGGTATACAATGAGCAGTTCTTC. V gene TRBV4-1 combines with J gene TRBJ2-1; 7 bases line up with TRBD2. Germline CDR1 MGHRA, CDR2 YSYEKL. J lost 4 bases, V lost 8 bases, and 8 bases had no gene match. CDR3 length: 14 residues.

The chain recombines TRBV2 with TRBJ2-2; 7 nucleotides agree with TRBD1. The CDR3 has 14 amino acids. The ends lost 10 bases at V and 4 bases at J; junction bases unmatched: 9. Germline V gene data show CDR1 as SNHLY and CDR2 as FYNNEI. CDR3 sequence reads: CATAGTVGTGELFF. CDR3 bases: TGTGCCACCGCCGGGACAGTGGGCACCGGGGAGCTGTTTTTT.

With regard to this clone: Other DNA variants within this sample encode the same CDR3. The chain is built from TRBV5-1 and TRBJ2-7; D unresolved. The CDR3 runs 13 residues. Trimming pared 2 bases from V and 0 bases from J, leaving 6 bases between. CDR1 is SGHRS and CDR2 is YFSETQ in the germline V gene. CDR3: CASSLDNSYEQYF. CDR3 DNA sequence: TGCGCCAGCAGCTTAGACAACTCCTACGAGCAGTACTTC.